A single sample is the source of the 5 T cell receptor beta chains below, sequenced in a study of T cell responses to AZD1222 COVID-19 vaccine. Produced via immunoSEQ multiplex PCR; TCRdb's table is partial and in-frame only. The sample yields 110,000 or so clones, around 87% seen once. Here the sequenced sample was peripheral blood, taken on day 0 of AZD1222 vaccination. These TCRs come from an adult in good health.

The rearrangement uses TRBV7-2 and TRBJ2-5; the match to TRBD2 covers 11 bases. This CDR3 is built from 17 residues. V shed 0 bases and J 5 bases; nucleotides not matched to a gene: 8. Per the germline V gene, CDR1 is SGHTA and CDR2 is FQGNSA. The CDR3 bases are TGTGCCAGCAGCTTAGCGGCTAGCGGGGGGCAAAGGGAGACCCAGTACTTC. It translates to CASSLAASGGQRETQYF.

The chain has TRBV15 and TRBJ2-7; D may be TRBD1 (6 bases). V was cut by 0 bases and J by 6 bases, with 9 bases left in between. The germline V gene has CDR1 LNHNV and CDR2 YYDKDF (reference sequence). This CDR3 has 13 amino acids. This CDR3 reads CATSRDLGAEQYF. The CDR3 DNA sequence: TGTGCCACCAGCAGAGATCTGGGGGCCGAGCAGTACTTC. The full variable domain, in which reference TRBV15 and TRBJ2-7 provide the parts outside the CDR3, is DAMVIQNPRYQVTQFGKPVTLSCSQTLNHNVMYWYQQKSSQAPKLLFHYYDKDFNNEADTPDNFQSRRPNTSFCFLDIRSPGLGDTAMYLCATSRDLGAEQYFGPGTRLTVT.

The chain links TRBV29-1 to TRBJ2-7, with 10 bases lining up with TRBD1. Germline values: CDR1 SQVTM, CDR2 ANQGSEA. V lost 4 bases to trimming and J lost 3 bases; unmatched junction nucleotides: 0. The CDR3 is made up of 12 amino acids. CDR3 in amino acids: CSVGTGGYEQYF. The CDR3 DNA follows: TGCAGCGTTGGGACAGGGGGCTACGAGCAGTACTTC.

The rearrangement links TRBV15 to TRBJ2-1; a possible D gene is TRBD1 (5 bases). The CDR3 sequence is 12 residues long. With 0 bases removed from V and 9 bases from J, the gap between germline ends came to 6 bases. The germline gives CDR1 LNHNV, CDR2 YYDKDF (reference sequence). In DNA, the CDR3 is TGTGCCACCAGCAGAGATAGGGGTGAGCAGTTCTTC. Its protein product is CATSRDRGEQFF.

V and J are TRBV6-2 or TRBV6-3 and TRBJ2-6; 7 bases line up with TRBD1. CDR3 length: 15 residues. CDR1 MNHEY and CDR2 SVGEGT come from the germline V gene. V shed 4 bases and J 0 bases; nucleotides not matched to a gene: 0. CDR3: CASSSGGSGANVLTF. CDR3 nucleotide sequence: TGTGCCAGCAGTTCAGGGGGCTCTGGGGCCAACGTCCTGACTTTC.